A single sample is the source of the 28 T cell receptor beta chains below, sequenced in a study of response to subunit inactivated influenza vaccine. From the RT-PCR reads, TCRdb called clonotypes with MiXCR, one entry per CDR3 protein. In the table there are about 830,000 distinct CDR3 sequences, approximately 18% of which are singletons. Here the sequenced sample was PBMCs from blood, taken 5 days after vaccination. Receptors originate from a man in his fifties who received an inactivated influenza vaccine.

This clonotype was observed a handful of times. V is TRBV7-9 and J is TRBJ2-4, with 8 positions matching TRBD1. CDR1 SEHNR and CDR2 FQNEAQ come from the germline V gene (reference sequence). Germline trimming cut 5 bases from V and 1 base from J; bases unmatched to any gene: 10. The CDR3 consists of 17 residues. CDR3 amino acids: CASSPRSTGVAKNIQYF. In DNA form, the CDR3 reads TGTGCCAGCAGCCCGAGATCGACAGGGGTGGCCAAAAACATTCAGTACTTC. The full variable domain, its missing parts supplied by reference TRBV7-9 and TRBJ2-4, is DTGVSQNPRHKITKRGQNVTFRCDPISEHNRLYWYRQTLGQGPEFLTYFQNEAQLEKSRLLSDRFSAERPKGSFSTLEIQRTEQGDSAMYLCASSPRSTGVAKNIQYFGAGTRLSVL.

In its sample, this clonotype was seen a few times. This chain's CDR3 is CASSLSGTVNYEQYF. CDR3 nucleotides: TGCGCCAGCAGCTTGTCGGGGACAGTTAACTACGAGCAGTACTTC. J is TRBJ2-7 and V is TRBV5-1, with TRBD1 matching 7 bases. The CDR3 extends over 15 amino acids. V was pared by 1 base and J by 3 bases, with 7 bases of the junction left unmatched. Germline values: CDR1 SGHRS, CDR2 YFSETQ. Full variable domain (rest looked up from reference TRBV5-1 and TRBJ2-7): KAGVTQTPRYLIKTRGQQVTLSCSPISGHRSVSWYQQTPGQGLQFLFEYFSETQRNKGNFPGRFSGRQFSNSRSEMNVSTLELGDSALYLCASSLSGTVNYEQYFGPGTRLTVT.

J is TRBJ1-1 and V is TRBV18; D not resolved. Trimming removed 3 bases at V and 4 bases at J, with 9 bases between. CDR1 is KGHSH and CDR2 is LQKENI in the germline V gene. CDR3 length: 13 amino acids. The CDR3 DNA follows: TGTGCCAGCTCACCCAAAAGGGCCACTGAAGCTTTCTTT. This translates into CASSPKRATEAFF.

This sequence joins TRBV5-1 and TRBJ2-2; 14 bases agree with TRBD2. Trimming at V came to 1 base and at J to 4 bases, leaving 6 bases not matched to a gene. Germline loops: CDR1 SGHRS, CDR2 YFSETQ. The CDR3 length is 18 residues. In DNA form, the CDR3 reads TGCGCCAGCAGCTTGACGGGACTAGCGGGAGCGTTCACCGGGGAGCTGTTTTTT. This sequence encodes CASSLTGLAGAFTGELFF.

This clonotype has just a few counts. CDR3 nucleotide sequence: TGCAGTGCTATCGACAGGGGACACGAGCAGTACTTC. This encodes CSAIDRGHEQYF. The gene calls are TRBV20-1 and TRBJ2-7, with 8 positions matching TRBD1. V dropped 4 bases and J dropped 5; count of bases not matched to a gene: 4. CDR3 length: 12 amino acids. From germline, CDR1 is DFQATT and CDR2 SNEGSKA (reference sequence).

This clonotype has just a few counts. The chain carries TRBV18 and TRBJ2-2; the D is unclear. This CDR3 is 13 amino acids long. The germline CDR1 and CDR2 sequences are KGHSH and LQKENI. V shed 1 base and J shed 5 bases, with 5 bases lying between them. The CDR3 region has the DNA TGTGCCAGCTCACCACGGGAAACCGGGGAGCTGTTTTTT. Residues: CASSPRETGELFF.

This clonotype has more than one count but fewer than ten. This chain links TRBV7-9 with TRBJ2-1, with 7 bases aligning to TRBD1. The germline V gene encodes CDR1 SEHNR and CDR2 FQNEAQ (reference sequence). V dropped 1 base and J dropped 7; count of bases not matched to a gene: 1. The CDR3 consists of 13 residues. The CDR3 region is CASSLEQGNEQFF. The CDR3 DNA is TGTGCCAGCAGCTTAGAACAGGGGAATGAGCAGTTCTTC.

This clonotype was seen more than once but under ten times. This sequence joins TRBV12-3 or TRBV12-4 and TRBJ2-5; 7 nucleotides align to TRBD1. The ends lost 5 bases at V and 1 base at J; junction bases unmatched: 7. The CDR3 has 15 amino acids. The CDR3 nucleotides are TGTGCCAGCAGTCTCCTCAGGGGGTTCCAAGAGACCCAGTACTTC. It codes for CASSLLRGFQETQYF.

This clonotype was detected only a few times. The V call is TRBV21-1, the J call TRBJ2-3; the table assigns TRBD1, which was not confirmed against the DNA. TRBV21-1 is given as a pseudogene. This CDR3 is 15 amino acids long. CDR3 amino acids: CASSLRDRGLDTQYF. DNA for the CDR3: TGTGCCAGCAGCCTCCGGGACAGGGGTTTGGATACGCAGTATTTT.

This chain connects TRBV20-1 to TRBJ2-4, with D possibly being TRBD2 (6 bases). The germline gives CDR1 DFQATT, CDR2 SNEGSKA (reference sequence). This CDR3 is 17 amino acids long. V lost 0 bases, J lost 0 bases, and 15 bases lay in between. The CDR3 spells CSARDNWTGLAKNIQYF. The CDR3 DNA sequence: TGCAGTGCTAGAGATAACTGGACGGGACTAGCCAAAAACATTCAGTACTTC.

There are a few counts of this clonotype. The chain links TRBV7-9 to TRBJ1-1; tentative D call: TRBD1 (5 bases). The CDR3 is 14 amino acids. The germline V and J ends were trimmed by 6 bases and 1 base, with 12 bases remaining between them. The germline CDR1 and CDR2 sequences are SEHNR and FQNEAQ (reference sequence). CDR3 sequence reads: CASSKQVPNTEAFF. The CDR3 DNA follows: TGTGCCAGCAGTAAACAGGTCCCGAACACTGAAGCTTTCTTT.

This clonotype was counted at least ten times. The chain carries TRBV27 and TRBJ2-1, with 8 nucleotides matching TRBD1. CDR1 is MNHEY, CDR2 SMNVEV, per germline (reference sequence). There are 17 residues in the CDR3. J was trimmed by 0 bases and V by 5 bases; bases with no gene match: 9. CDR3: CASSPPSGTGSYNEQFF. CDR3 coding DNA: TGTGCCAGCAGTCCCCCCTCCGGGACAGGCTCCTACAATGAGCAGTTCTTC.

The chain uses TRBV4-2 and TRBJ1-5, with D possibly being TRBD1 (5 bases). CDR1 LGHNA and CDR2 YNFKEQ come from the germline V gene. The V gene lost 1 base and the J gene lost 4 bases, with 11 bases spanning the gap. This CDR3 comprises 15 residues. For the CDR3, the DNA is TGTGCCAGCAGCCAAGCAGGGCAAGTGAATCAGCCCCAGCATTTT. Its protein is CASSQAGQVNQPQHF.

This clonotype has just a few counts. This chain connects TRBV4-2 to TRBJ1-2; maybe TRBD1 (6 bases). V lost 3 bases, J lost 0 bases, and 17 bases lay in between. The CDR3 runs 17 residues. Germline V CDR1 and CDR2: LGHNA, YNFKEQ. The DNA for the CDR3 is TGTGCCAGCAGCCACAATCCGGTGGGGGCTACTAACTATGGCTACACCTTC. It translates to CASSHNPVGATNYGYTF.

This clonotype was detected a few times. The chain couples TRBV5-5 to TRBJ1-3, with a weak D call TRBD1 (5 bases). Deletions cut 3 bases from V and 11 bases from J, with 21 bases between. The CDR3 extends over 15 amino acids. Germline CDR1 and CDR2: SGHKS and YYEKEE (reference sequence). The CDR3 region has the DNA TGTGCCAGCAGCTCCGGGGCCCCTCGGATAAGGGCCATATATTTT. This encodes CASSSGAPRIRAIYF. The whole variable domain, remainder taken from reference TRBV5-5 and TRBJ1-3, is DAGVTQSPTHLIKTRGQQVTLRCSPISGHKSVSWYQQVLGQGPQFIFQYYEKEERGRGNFPDRFSARQFPNYSSELNVNALLLGDSALYLCASSSGAPRIRAIYFGEGSWLTVV.

This clonotype has a count of ten or more. The chain uses TRBV12-3 or TRBV12-4 and TRBJ2-3; no clear D gene. Trimming cost V 3 bases and J 1 base, with 8 bases left between them. The CDR3 contains 14 residues. The CDR3 coding sequence is TGTGCCAGCAGTTTCTCGGTCGGCACAGATACGCAGTATTTT. Its protein product is CASSFSVGTDTQYF.

V and J are TRBV11-1 and TRBJ2-1; tentatively, D is TRBD1 (6 bases). CDR3 length: 18 residues. The germline V gene encodes CDR1 SGHAT and CDR2 FQDESV (reference sequence). With 2 bases removed from V and 0 bases from J, the gap between germline ends came to 17 bases. CDR3 residues: CASSLSRPDRSSYNEQFF. The DNA for the CDR3 is TGTGCCAGCAGCTTATCCCGGCCCGACAGGAGCTCCTACAATGAGCAGTTCTTC.

This clonotype was observed many times. The chain carries TRBV15 and TRBJ2-5; 9 bases are a match to TRBD2. Unmatched junction bases numbered 6, after V lost 5 bases and J lost 2 bases. Per germline, CDR1 LNHNV and CDR2 YYDKDF (reference sequence). This CDR3 comprises 15 residues. CDR3 bases: TGTGCCACCAGCGCAAGCGGGGGGATACAAGAGACCCAGTACTTC. It encodes CATSASGGIQETQYF.

This chain joins TRBV20-1 and TRBJ2-3, with 10 bases that match TRBD2. CDR1 is DFQATT, CDR2 SNEGSKA, per germline (reference sequence). The CDR3 extends over 14 amino acids. CDR3 DNA sequence: TGCAGCGTATCGGGGACTAGCGGCACAGATACGCAGTATTTT. It specifies CSVSGTSGTDTQYF.

The chain recombines TRBV5-1 with TRBJ2-3; D is possibly TRBD2 (5 bases). The germline CDR1 and CDR2 sequences are SGHRS and YFSETQ. Between the trimmed V and J ends, which lost 4 bases and 2 bases, there was a span of 11 bases. The CDR3 contains 14 residues. In DNA form, the CDR3 reads TGCGCCAGCAGCCCTGAGCGGTACACAGATACGCAGTATTTT. Its protein product is CASSPERYTDTQYF.

As regards this clonotype: The junction departs from the called germline gene at one end, perhaps through a read error. V gene TRBV20-1 combines with J gene TRBJ2-1, with D unclear. CDR3 length: 16 amino acids. CDR1 DFQATT and CDR2 SNEGSKA come from the germline V gene (reference sequence). DNA for the CDR3: TGCAGTGCTACTAAACATCTGGAAAAACGGGCCAATCAGCAGTTCTTC. This sequence encodes CSATKHLEKRANQQFF.

This clonotype showed up many times. The V and J genes are TRBV7-2 and TRBJ2-5, with 8 nucleotides matching TRBD1. This CDR3 comprises 13 residues. J lost 6 bases, V lost 5 bases, and 5 bases had no gene match. In germline, CDR1 is SGHTA, CDR2 FQGNSA. The CDR3 bases are TGTGCCAGCAGCAATGGACAGGGAAAGACCCAGTACTTC. This encodes CASSNGQGKTQYF.

The gene calls are TRBV4-3 and TRBJ2-2, with 10 bases aligning to TRBD1. The CDR3 has 17 amino acids. Germline V gene lookup returns CDR1 LGHNA and CDR2 YSLEER. The trim removed 1 base at V and 4 bases at J, leaving 6 bases unmatched. CDR3 loop: CASSQGAGQGSTGELFF. Here the CDR3 DNA reads TGCGCCAGCAGCCAAGGGGCGGGACAGGGGAGCACCGGGGAGCTGTTTTTT.

The chain joins TRBV24-1 to TRBJ2-2; TRBD1 is a possible D gene (6 bases). V was shortened by 7 bases and J by 2 bases, with 13 bases between the two germline ends. There are 15 residues in the CDR3. In germline, CDR1 is KGHDR, CDR2 SFDVKD. The CDR3 region has the DNA TGTGCCACCAGAGCGACAGGAGCCAACACCGGGGAGCTGTTTTTT. Translating gives CATRATGANTGELFF.

The J gene is TRBJ2-2, the V gene TRBV2, with 14 bases that match TRBD2. Germline-derived CDR1 and CDR2 are SNHLY and FYNNEI. J lost 5 bases, V lost 5 bases, and 7 bases had no gene match. The CDR3 totals 17 residues. CDR3 sequence reads: CASSSGLAGGWTGELFF. The CDR3 DNA reads TGTGCCAGCAGTAGCGGACTAGCGGGAGGATGGACCGGGGAGCTGTTTTTT.

The table lists this clonotype with a few counts. This chain joins TRBV20-1 and TRBJ2-7; 7 positions agree with TRBD1. Trimming took 4 bases from V and 2 from J; bases not matched to a gene: 17. Germline V CDR1 and CDR2: DFQATT, SNEGSKA (reference sequence). The CDR3 loop spans 17 amino acids. In nucleotides, the CDR3 is TGCAGTGCTACCAACCCTCACCAACAGGGGCGACCCTACGAGCAGTACTTC. Protein sequence: CSATNPHQQGRPYEQYF.

The rearrangement joins TRBV30 to TRBJ1-6, with 10 bases lining up with TRBD1. The V and J ends lost 1 base and 7 bases, in that order; junction bases with no gene match: 1. The CDR3 runs 14 residues. Germline V gene sequence: CDR1 GTSNPN, CDR2 SVGIG (reference sequence). This chain's CDR3 is CAWSEGQGNSPLHF. In DNA form, the CDR3 reads TGTGCCTGGAGTGAGGGACAGGGGAATTCACCCCTCCACTTT.

The sample holds a few counts of this clonotype. DNA for the CDR3: TGTGCCAGCAGCTTAGCGGCGGGATACACAGATACGCAGTATTTT. Protein sequence: CASSLAAGYTDTQYF. This chain links TRBV7-8 with TRBJ2-3; TRBD2 might be the D (6 bases). CDR1 is SGHVS and CDR2 is FQNEAQ in the germline V gene. The CDR3 length is 15 residues. Trimming pared 0 bases from V and 2 bases from J, leaving 9 bases between.